The 7 T cell receptor beta chains in this list originate from one sample, sequenced in a study of CD8+CD57+ T cells in acquired aplastic anemia. For CDR3 and TCR beta VDJ profiling, genomic DNA was the template used. TCRdb reanalysed the reads using MiXCR and keeps one entry per CDR3 protein. Of 150,000 to 200,000 distinct CDR3 sequences listed, around 60% are singletons. What was sequenced was sorted CD4+, CD8+, or CD8+CD57+ T cells (not recorded which) from PBMCs. The source of these receptors is a human donor in good health.

V usage is TRBV2 and J usage is TRBJ1-4; TRBD1 might be the D (6 bases). Germline values: CDR1 SNHLY, CDR2 FYNNEI. The CDR3 loop spans 13 amino acids. The CDR3 region has the DNA TGTGTTACAGCGGGCAGGGGCAGAGAAAAACTGTTTTTT. This codes for CVTAGRGREKLFF.

The J gene is TRBJ2-1, the V gene TRBV11-2; TRBD2 aligns across 10 bases. Losses at the gene ends were 4 bases for V and 1 base for J; bases not matched to a gene: 7. This CDR3 is built from 17 residues. CDR1 and CDR2 (germline): SGHAT, FQNNGV. The CDR3 spells CASSSRPLAGSYNEQFF. The CDR3 DNA follows: TGTGCCAGCAGCTCCCGGCCACTAGCGGGGTCCTACAATGAGCAGTTCTTC.

The sample holds many counts of this clonotype. This rearrangement joins TRBV6-2 or TRBV6-3 to TRBJ2-7; 9 nucleotides agree with TRBD1. Germline CDR1 and CDR2: MNHEY and SVGEGT. Losses at the gene ends were 5 bases for V and 5 bases for J; bases not matched to a gene: 10. This CDR3 has 15 amino acids. This CDR3 reads CASSEPWDRVDEQYF. CDR3 nucleotide sequence: TGTGCCAGCAGTGAGCCGTGGGACAGGGTTGACGAGCAGTACTTC.

This clonotype showed up many times. The V gene is TRBV20-1, the J gene TRBJ2-2, with 8 bases lining up with TRBD1. CDR1 and CDR2 from the germline V gene are DFQATT and SNEGSKA (reference sequence). Germline trimming cut 1 base from V and 1 base from J; bases unmatched to any gene: 2. The CDR3 totals 15 residues. In nucleotides, the CDR3 is TGCAGTGCTAGAGGGGACAGGATGAACACCGGGGAGCTGTTTTTT. Protein: CSARGDRMNTGELFF.

This clonotype was counted at least ten times. This chain connects TRBV29-1 to TRBJ2-7, with TRBD2 identical over 10 bases. V lost 6 bases and J lost 3; bases outside the gene matches: 5. Germline CDR1 is SQVTM and CDR2 is ANQGSEA. This CDR3 is built from 13 residues. CDR3 protein: CSVLAGVIYEQYF. For the CDR3, the DNA is TGCAGCGTCCTAGCGGGAGTAATCTACGAGCAGTACTTC.

The chain has TRBV20-1 and TRBJ2-3; no clear D gene. V was cut by 3 bases and J by 2 bases, with 12 bases left in between. CDR3 length: 14 residues. Per germline, CDR1 DFQATT and CDR2 SNEGSKA (reference sequence). The CDR3 sequence is CSASIPDLTDTQYF. The CDR3 DNA is TGCAGTGCTAGTATCCCGGACCTCACAGATACGCAGTATTTT.

V usage is TRBV20-1 and J usage is TRBJ2-3; D gene unclear. This CDR3 is 13 amino acids long. Germline CDR1 reads DFQATT; CDR2 reads SNEGSKA (reference sequence). Trimming shortened V by 3 bases and J by 2 bases, and 9 bases separated the two germline ends. The CDR3 nucleotides read TGCAGTGCTAGGGAGCGTTCCACAGATACGCAGTATTTT. Protein sequence: CSARERSTDTQYF.